This passage covers 30 T cell receptor beta chains from one sample sequenced in a study of blood T cell repertoires in COVID-19. Profiling relied on immunoSEQ multiplex PCR, and the TCRdb table lists in-frame clones only, not all of them. The data contain about 160,000 clones, roughly 85% of them singletons. The sample comprised PBMCs or T cells enriched from blood (not recorded which). Receptors were obtained from a woman between 45 and 65 years old who had recovered from COVID-19.

The chain links TRBV19 to TRBJ1-2, with D possibly being TRBD1 (5 bases). This CDR3 spans 14 amino acids. Deletions cut 5 bases from V and 4 bases from J, with 14 bases between. The germline V gene encodes CDR1 LNHDA and CDR2 SQIVND (reference sequence). The CDR3 is CASSLGGNLYGYTF. The CDR3 DNA reads TGTGCCAGTAGTCTGGGGGGGAACCTCTATGGCTACACCTTC.

The chain is built from TRBV18 and TRBJ1-4, with TRBD1 identical over 11 bases. CDR1 is KGHSH, CDR2 LQKENI, per germline. The CDR3 sequence is 14 residues long. V lost 3 bases and J lost 10; bases outside the gene matches: 4. The CDR3 loop is CASSPLGTGGKLFF. CDR3 bases: TGTGCCAGCTCACCCCTCGGGACAGGGGGAAAACTGTTTTTT.

This chain links TRBV4-3 with TRBJ2-7; TRBD1 matches at 7 bases. The germline V gene has CDR1 LGHNA and CDR2 YSLEER. After removal of 0 bases from V and 2 bases from J, the junction contained 4 bases not matched to a gene. The CDR3 runs to 15 residues. DNA for the CDR3: TGCGCCAGCAGCCAAGACAGGGGGTGGGCCTACGAGCAGTACGTC. Amino acids: CASSQDRGWAYEQYV.

This CDR3 is CASSEYAAASNEKLFF. In DNA form, the CDR3 reads TGTGCCAGCAGTGAATACGCGGCGGCCTCTAATGAAAAACTGTTTTTT. This chain links TRBV25-1 with TRBJ1-4; D remains ambiguous. Germline loops: CDR1 MGHDK, CDR2 SYGVNS. Trimming left V 0 bases short and J 3 bases short, with 11 bases between. This CDR3 comprises 16 residues.

The rearrangement uses TRBV6-5 and TRBJ1-5; TRBD1 might be the D (5 bases). Trimming cost V 5 bases and J 3 bases, with 14 bases left between them. The CDR3 covers 15 residues. CDR1 MNHEY and CDR2 SVGAGI come from the germline V gene. CDR3 residues: CASSPLDSYNQPQHF. The CDR3 DNA reads as TGTGCCAGCAGTCCACTTGACAGCTACAATCAGCCCCAGCATTTT.

This sequence joins TRBV14 and TRBJ1-1, with D perhaps matching TRBD1 (5 bases). Trimming cost V 0 bases and J 7 bases, with 18 bases left between them. There are 16 residues in the CDR3. CDR1 SGHDN and CDR2 FVKESK come from the germline V gene. CDR3 residues: CASSQDIQGGRDEAFF. In DNA, the CDR3 is TGTGCCAGCAGCCAAGATATCCAGGGAGGAAGGGATGAAGCTTTCTTT.

This clone was seen a few times. The gene calls are TRBV4-1 and TRBJ2-3, with 9 bases identical to TRBD2. Germline CDR1 MGHRA, CDR2 YSYEKL. The CDR3 extends over 13 amino acids. V gave up 1 base and J gave up 9 bases; unmatched junction bases: 2. The CDR3 sequence is CASSQGAGGTQYF. The CDR3 DNA reads TGCGCCAGCAGCCAAGGGGCGGGAGGGACGCAGTATTTT.

This rearrangement joins TRBV7-2 to TRBJ2-5, with D possibly matching TRBD2 (6 bases). CDR3 length: 16 amino acids. Trimming stripped 6 bases from V and 5 bases from J, with 22 bases between. The germline V gene encodes CDR1 SGHTA and CDR2 FQGNSA. The CDR3 region has the DNA TGTGCCAGCAGTCCGGGCGGGACGAGGAGGCGGGAGACCCAGTACTTC. It specifies CASSPGGTRRRETQYF. Variable domain in full (rest from reference TRBV7-2 and TRBJ2-5): GAGVSQSPSNKVTEKGKDVELRCDPISGHTALYWYRQSLGQGLEFLIYFQGNSAPDKSGLPSDRFSAERTGGSVSTLTIQRTQQEDSAVYLCASSPGGTRRRETQYFGPGTRLLVL.

On this clone: In the same sample, other DNA sequences code for this CDR3. CDR3 bases: TGTGCCAGCAGTTTAGGGGGAACCGGGGAGCTGTTTTTT. It is translated as CASSLGGTGELFF. This rearrangement joins TRBV6-2 or TRBV6-3 to TRBJ2-2; possible D gene TRBD1, 6 bases. The CDR3 runs 13 residues. Germline CDR1 is MNHEY and CDR2 is SVGEGT. The V and J ends lost 4 bases and 5 bases respectively, with 8 bases between them.

This clone has more than one count but fewer than ten. The chain uses TRBV11-2 and TRBJ2-5; a weak D match, TRBD1 (5 bases). The ends were cut back, 5 bases at V and 7 bases at J, with 17 bases in the middle. Germline V gene lookup returns CDR1 SGHAT and CDR2 FQNNGV. The CDR3 sequence is 14 residues long. CDR3 in amino acids: CASSPTQGLGTQYF. CDR3 bases: TGTGCCAGCAGCCCCACCCAGGGATTGGGGACCCAGTACTTC.

The chain joins TRBV2 to TRBJ1-6, with TRBD1 identical over 11 bases. The V and J ends lost 6 bases and 8 bases, in that order; junction bases with no gene match: 3. Germline V gene data show CDR1 as SNHLY and CDR2 as FYNNEI. This CDR3 contains 14 residues. Written as DNA, the CDR3 is TGTGCCAGCAGCGGACAGGGGGCGTATTCACCCCTCCACTTT. Translated, it gives CASSGQGAYSPLHF.

This clone was recorded once. The chain employs TRBV12-5 and TRBJ1-5; TRBD1 aligns across 9 bases. Germline V lookup: CDR1 LGHNT, CDR2 FRNRAP. The CDR3 is 16 residues long. Trimming took 2 bases from V and 5 from J; bases not matched to a gene: 7. In nucleotides, the CDR3 is TGTGCTAGTGGTTTGTTGGGACAGGGTAACGATCAGCCCCAGCATTTT. Residues: CASGLLGQGNDQPQHF. Filled out from reference TRBV12-5 and TRBJ1-5, the complete variable domain reads DARVTQTPRHKVTEMGQEVTMRCQPILGHNTVFWYRQTMMQGLELLAYFRNRAPLDDSGMPKDRFSAEMPDATLATLKIQPSEPRDSAVYFCASGLLGQGNDQPQHFGDGTRLSIL.

This sequence joins TRBV7-3 and TRBJ2-2; 10 bases align to TRBD1. Looked up from germline, CDR1 is SGHTA and CDR2 is FQGTGA. The V segment lost 3 bases and the J segment 5 bases; nucleotides outside the gene matches: 6. The CDR3 extends over 16 amino acids. CDR3 sequence: CASSLGQGWWTGELFF. DNA of the CDR3: TGTGCCAGCAGCTTGGGACAGGGGTGGTGGACCGGGGAGCTGTTTTTT.

The chain has TRBV7-9 and TRBJ1-3; no definite D call. V was clipped by 4 bases and J by 5 bases, with 15 bases between them. Germline V gene sequence: CDR1 SEHNR, CDR2 FQNEAQ (reference sequence). This CDR3 has 15 residues. The CDR3 DNA follows: TGTGCCAGCAGCTACGCGGGTCCGGCGAGAAACACCATATATTTT. Translating it yields CASSYAGPARNTIYF.

V and J are TRBV3-1 (or the pseudogene TRBV3-2) and TRBJ1-4, with D possibly TRBD1 on 5 matching bases. This CDR3 has 18 residues. V was pared by 6 bases and J by 7 bases, with 27 bases between. The germline CDR1 and CDR2 sequences are LGHDT and YNNKEL (reference sequence). CDR3 in DNA: TGTGCCAGCAGTCCAAGATACCAGGGATTTTTGGCAGGTGAAAAACTGTTTTTT. It specifies CASSPRYQGFLAGEKLFF.

A single count supports this clone. V gene TRBV5-6 combines with J gene TRBJ2-7; possible D gene TRBD2, 6 bases. CDR1 and CDR2 from the germline V gene are SGHDT and YYEEEE. The CDR3 spans 14 residues. Trimming removed 4 bases from V and 3 bases from J, with 14 bases in between. For the CDR3, the DNA is TGTGCCAGCAGCCCGGGGGACGGGCTCTACGAGCAGTACGTC. Amino acid sequence: CASSPGDGLYEQYV.

The chain links TRBV6-5 to TRBJ2-3; D might be TRBD1 (5 bases). Germline V CDR1 and CDR2: MNHEY, SVGAGI. This CDR3 has 15 amino acids. With 5 bases removed from V and 4 bases from J, the gap between germline ends came to 16 bases. The CDR3 spells CASSRQRSRPDTQYF. CDR3 sequence (DNA): TGTGCCAGCAGTCGACAGAGATCGCGCCCAGATACGCAGTATTTT.

The chain employs TRBV3-1 (or the pseudogene TRBV3-2) and TRBJ1-1, with 7 bases matching TRBD1. The V and J ends lost 4 bases and 1 base, in that order; junction bases with no gene match: 3. The CDR3 contains 14 residues. Germline V CDR1 and CDR2: LGHDT, YNNKEL (reference sequence). The CDR3, as DNA: TGTGCCAGCAGCCCCCGGGACAGGAACACTGAAGCTTTCTTT. Translation: CASSPRDRNTEAFF.

V usage is TRBV11-2 and J usage is TRBJ2-3; tentatively, D is TRBD2 (6 bases). The V end lost 5 bases, the J end lost 6 bases, and 18 bases lay between the germline ends. CDR3 length: 15 amino acids. Germline assignment: CDR1 SGHAT and CDR2 FQNNGV. The CDR3 loop reads CASSPSGGIFDTQYF. In DNA, the CDR3 is TGTGCCAGCAGCCCCTCCGGCGGGATTTTTGATACGCAGTATTTT.

This rearrangement joins TRBV6-1 to TRBJ2-5; the D is unclear. The CDR3 sequence is 15 residues long. Trimming removed 2 bases at V and 0 bases at J, with 10 bases between. Germline assignment: CDR1 MNHNS and CDR2 SASEGT. The CDR3 protein is CASSETPSNQETQYF. The CDR3 DNA reads as TGTGCCAGCAGTGAAACTCCAAGTAACCAAGAGACCCAGTACTTC.

CDR3 nucleotide sequence: TGCGCCAGCAGCTTGGAGGGGGCGCCCCGGGAAAAACTGTTTTTT. Translated, it gives CASSLEGAPREKLFF. The chain joins TRBV5-1 to TRBJ1-4; 7 bases fit TRBD1. The germline V gene has CDR1 SGHRS and CDR2 YFSETQ. Trimming took 0 bases from V and 8 from J; bases not matched to a gene: 7. This CDR3 has 15 amino acids.

This sequence joins TRBV14 and TRBJ1-2; D uncertain. Between the trimmed V and J ends, which lost 0 bases and 4 bases, there was a span of 6 bases. Germline lookup yields CDR1 SGHDN and CDR2 FVKESK. This CDR3 is built from 13 residues. The CDR3 protein is CASSQEGLYGYTF. CDR3 bases: TGTGCCAGCAGCCAAGAAGGACTCTATGGCTACACCTTC.

The rearrangement uses TRBV18 and TRBJ1-5; D gene uncertain. V was clipped by 1 base and J by 6 bases, with 19 bases between them. The CDR3 runs 17 residues. CDR1 KGHSH and CDR2 LQKENI come from the germline V gene. The CDR3 loop is CASSPRAGSPAGQPQHF. DNA of the CDR3: TGTGCCAGCTCACCACGGGCCGGCTCGCCGGCGGGTCAGCCCCAGCATTTT.

V and J are TRBV23-1 and TRBJ2-5, with D uncertain. TRBV23-1 is an ORF for which the function is uncertain. V lost 8 bases, J lost 5 bases, and 15 bases lay in between. The CDR3 contains 13 residues. CDR3 in amino acids: CASPPGYPETQYF. The DNA for the CDR3 is TGCGCCAGCCCCCCCGGGTACCCGGAGACCCAGTACTTC.

In its sample, this clone was seen many times. As DNA, the CDR3 is TGTGCCAGCAGCCCACCGGAGGCTAGCACCTTC. This encodes CASSPPEASTF. The chain has TRBV3-1 (or the pseudogene TRBV3-2) and TRBJ1-2, with D unclear. Germline loops: CDR1 LGHDT, CDR2 YNNKEL (reference sequence). V was trimmed by 4 bases and J by 13 bases, leaving 13 bases between them. This CDR3 has 11 amino acids.

The genes are TRBV7-2 and TRBJ1-2, with 8 bases aligning to TRBD1. Looked up from germline, CDR1 is SGHTA and CDR2 is FQGNSA. This CDR3 contains 16 residues. V trimming: 1 base; J trimming: 4 bases; junction bases outside the gene matches: 8. CDR3 DNA: TGTGCCAGCAGCTTAGTAGGGACAGGACGAGCCTATGGCTACACCTTC. Its translation: CASSLVGTGRAYGYTF.

This chain connects TRBV15 to TRBJ1-1; unclear D gene. V lost 3 bases and J lost 0, with 14 bases in between. CDR1 is LNHNV and CDR2 is YYDKDF in the germline V gene (reference sequence). The CDR3 sequence is 16 residues long. CDR3 nucleotide sequence: TGTGCCACCAGCAGTGCATTGGCAGTCATGAACACTGAAGCTTTCTTT. Translation gives CATSSALAVMNTEAFF.

The chain uses TRBV7-9 and TRBJ2-3; D is uncertain. This CDR3 region has 11 residues. In germline, CDR1 is SEHNR, CDR2 FQNEAQ (reference sequence). V gave up 5 bases and J gave up 6 bases, with 6 bases separating them. CDR3 sequence: CASSPLDTQYF. CDR3 coding DNA: TGTGCCAGCAGCCCTCTGGATACGCAGTATTTT.

The chain carries TRBV30 and TRBJ2-2; TRBD2 aligns across 8 bases. After removal of 2 bases from V and 6 bases from J, the junction contained 8 bases not matched to a gene. This CDR3 contains 15 residues. Germline V gene data show CDR1 as GTSNPN and CDR2 as SVGIG (reference sequence). Written as DNA, the CDR3 is TGTGCCTGGAGTTTGGCGGGAGGAGGCGCCGGGGAGCTGTTTTTT. Translating gives CAWSLAGGGAGELFF.

The chain is built from TRBV3-1 (or the pseudogene TRBV3-2) and TRBJ1-2; tentative D call: TRBD1 (5 bases). Trimming cost V 5 bases and J 2 bases, with 15 bases left between them. This CDR3 comprises 15 residues. Per the germline V gene, CDR1 is LGHDT and CDR2 is YNNKEL (reference sequence). The CDR3 sequence is CASSFNQGANYGYTF. CDR3 nucleotides: TGTGCCAGCAGCTTCAACCAGGGCGCAAACTATGGCTACACCTTC.